This TCR beta chain was recovered during a study of cytomegalovirus exposure and HLA in healthy donors. The sample holds a few counts of this clone. The antigen is unknown. This CDR3 has 19 residues. V lost 0 bases, J lost 4 bases, and 10 bases stayed unmatched. Germline CDR1 is SGHTA and CDR2 is FQGTGA. Both 60 Vbeta primers and 13 Jbeta primers went into the PCR. Sequencing was performed with immunoSEQ multiplex PCR; in TCRdb, only in-frame clones are kept and a portion is missing. Of about 94,000 clones in the sample, about four fifths were seen once. The study, taken as a whole, reports: Later analysis suggested most CMV-associated TCR beta chains were HLA-restricted. A classifier reportedly called cytomegalovirus status with high sensitivity and specificity. Listed as cytomegalovirus-associated were 150 or so TCR beta chains.

Sequenced: PBMCs. This clonotype was obtained from a woman aged 40 to 50 in good health and CMV-seronegative. The chain has TRBV7-3 and TRBJ1-5; TRBD1 matches at 12 bases. CDR3 region: CASSLTYWRDRGQNQPQHF. In DNA form, the CDR3 reads TGTGCCAGCAGCTTAACATACTGGAGGGACAGGGGGCAAAATCAGCCCCAGCATTTT.